The rows below give T cell receptor beta chains drawn from one sample of a study of breast tumors, draining lymph nodes, adjacent tissues. TCRdb called the multiplex PCR reads again in MiXCR, with one record for every CDR3 protein. The sample comprises some 120,000 distinct CDR3 sequences, just under 20% of which are singletons, and under 4.5% rests with the top ten. Sequencing used axillary lymph node tissue. The receptors were gathered from a female donor with breast cancer. Some clones in this sample may be carry-over from other donors' samples. Both conserved end residues are part of each CDR3. D genes are given only for firm matches. Expanded clones are given a class, and other clones once, few, many or no size at all.

d_call clone_size j_call v_call cdr3_nt cdr3_aa
- many TRBJ2-3 TRBV7-8 TGTGCCAGCAGCTTAGAACTCGGGGGAGACACAGATACGCAGTATTTT CASSLELGGDTDTQYF
TRBD1 many TRBJ2-7 TRBV2 TGTGCCAGCAGGGGGGACAGAGGCCCCTACGAGCAGTACTTC CASRGDRGPYEQYF
TRBD2 many TRBJ2-1 TRBV4-2 TGTGCCAGCAGCCAACTGCTAGCGGGGGGGCCAGATGAGCAGTTCTTC CASSQLLAGGPDEQFF
TRBD1 many TRBJ2-1 TRBV19 TGTGCCAGTAGTACGACAGGGGGATACGGCAATGAGCAGTTCTTC CASSTTGGYGNEQFF
TRBD2 - TRBJ2-5 TRBV6-5 TGTGCCAGCAGTAAACGGGGGGGCTGGGAGACCCAGTACTTC CASSKRGGWETQYF
- many TRBJ2-5 TRBV7-2 TGTGCCACTAGGACGGAAGAGACCCAGTACTTC CATRTEETQYF
TRBD2 many TRBJ2-1 TRBV20-1 TGCAGTGCCCCGGGACTAGCGGGGGGGCTTGAGCAGTTCTTC CSAPGLAGGLEQFF
- many TRBJ2-3 TRBV15 TGTGCCACCAGCAAACAGGGTCTTGGCACAGATACGCAGTATTTT CATSKQGLGTDTQYF
- - TRBJ2-5 TRBV7-2 TGTGCCAGCAGCTTACTTTCAGGGCCCCAAGAGACCCAGTACTTC CASSLLSGPQETQYF
- many TRBJ1-4 TRBV20-1 TGCAGTGCCCGGGTCGGGGGGGACTCTGAAAAACTGTTTTTT CSARVGGDSEKLFF
- - TRBJ2-2 TRBV4-2 TGTGCCAGCAGCCCCAAGAGGGTCGGGGAGCTGTTTTTT CASSPKRVGELFF
- many TRBJ2-1 TRBV29-1 TGCAGCGTAAAATTAGTTGGTGAGCAGTTCTTC CSVKLVGEQFF
- many TRBJ2-7 TRBV29-1 TGCAGCGTCGCCAATAGCGGTAGCTCCTACGAGCAGTACTTC CSVANSGSSYEQYF
- many TRBJ2-7 TRBV24-1 TGTGCCACCAGTGGGCCCGGGATCACCTACGAGCAGTACTTC CATSGPGITYEQYF
TRBD1 many TRBJ2-3 TRBV4-2 TGTGCCAGCAGCCCCCTCATAGGGGGACAGGGCACAGATACGCAGTATTTT CASSPLIGGQGTDTQYF
- many TRBJ2-7 TRBV5-1 TGCGCCAGCACCGGGACCCCGGGGACCTACGAGCAGTACTTC CASTGTPGTYEQYF
TRBD2 many TRBJ2-1 TRBV10-1 TGCGCCAGCAGTGAGGCTAGCGGGAGGCTGCAGTTCTTC CASSEASGRLQFF
TRBD2 many TRBJ2-1 TRBV5-1 TGCGCCAGCAGCTCGGGGACTATCGCCTACAATGAGCAGTTCTTC CASSSGTIAYNEQFF
TRBD2 - TRBJ2-5 TRBV7-6 TGTGCCAGCAGCCTGGGGGGAGGGGTGACACAAGAGACCCAGTACTTC CASSLGGGVTQETQYF
TRBD2 many TRBJ2-7 TRBV5-1 TGCGCCAGCAGCCGTCCGGGGGGGGACTACGAGCAGTACTTC CASSRPGGDYEQYF
- once TRBJ2-7 TRBV12-3/TRBV12-4 TGCGCCAGCAGTCTCAATAGCGACGAGCAGTGCTTC CASSLNSDEQCF
- - TRBJ2-5 TRBV30 TGTGCCTGGAGCCTCGGACTCGCAATGGAGACCCAGTACTTC CAWSLGLAMETQYF